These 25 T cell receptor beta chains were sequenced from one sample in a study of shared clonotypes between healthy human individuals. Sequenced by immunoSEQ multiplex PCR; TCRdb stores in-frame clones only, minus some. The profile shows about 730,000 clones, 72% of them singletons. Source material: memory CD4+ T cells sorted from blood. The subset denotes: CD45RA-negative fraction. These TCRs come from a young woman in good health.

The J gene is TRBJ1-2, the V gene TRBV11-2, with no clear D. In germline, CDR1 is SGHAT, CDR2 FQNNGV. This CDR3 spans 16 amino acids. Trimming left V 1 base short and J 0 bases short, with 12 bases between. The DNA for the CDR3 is TGTGCCAGCAGCTTAGGGGCCCAGAGGTCTAACTATGGCTACACCTTC. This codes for CASSLGAQRSNYGYTF.

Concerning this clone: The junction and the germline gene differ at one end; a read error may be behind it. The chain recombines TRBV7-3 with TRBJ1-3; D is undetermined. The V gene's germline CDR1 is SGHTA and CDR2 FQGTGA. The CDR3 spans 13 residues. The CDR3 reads CASSLTEGNTIYF. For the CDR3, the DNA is TGTGCCAGCAGTTTAACCGAAGGAAACACCATATATTTT.

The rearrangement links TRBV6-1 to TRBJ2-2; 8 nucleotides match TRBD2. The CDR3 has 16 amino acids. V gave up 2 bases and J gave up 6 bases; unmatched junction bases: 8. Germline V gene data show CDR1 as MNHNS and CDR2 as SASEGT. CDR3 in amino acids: CASSERSGRGSGELFF. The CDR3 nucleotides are TGTGCCAGCAGTGAACGGAGCGGGAGAGGGTCCGGGGAGCTGTTTTTT.

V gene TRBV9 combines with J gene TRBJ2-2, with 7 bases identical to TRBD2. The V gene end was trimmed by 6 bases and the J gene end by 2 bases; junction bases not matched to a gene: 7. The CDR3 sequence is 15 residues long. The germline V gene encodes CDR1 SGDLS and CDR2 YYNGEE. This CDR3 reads CASNKGGTNTGELFF. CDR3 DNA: TGTGCCAGCAACAAGGGAGGGACCAACACCGGGGAGCTGTTTTTT.

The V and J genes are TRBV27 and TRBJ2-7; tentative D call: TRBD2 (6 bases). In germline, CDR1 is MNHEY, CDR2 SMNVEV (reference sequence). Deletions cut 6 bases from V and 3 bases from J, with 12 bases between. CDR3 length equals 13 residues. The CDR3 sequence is CASRGGTGYEQYF. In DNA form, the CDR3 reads TGTGCCAGCAGGGGGGGAACGGGCTACGAGCAGTACTTC.

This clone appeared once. CDR3 amino acids: CASSDPIAGLSPDTQYF. CDR3 nucleotide sequence: TGTGCCAGCAGTGACCCCATCGCGGGACTTTCACCAGATACGCAGTATTTT. The V call is TRBV2, the J call TRBJ2-3; weak D call: TRBD2 (6 bases). This CDR3 region has 17 residues. The germline V gene encodes CDR1 SNHLY and CDR2 FYNNEI. V dropped 3 bases and J dropped 4 bases, with 20 bases sitting between them.

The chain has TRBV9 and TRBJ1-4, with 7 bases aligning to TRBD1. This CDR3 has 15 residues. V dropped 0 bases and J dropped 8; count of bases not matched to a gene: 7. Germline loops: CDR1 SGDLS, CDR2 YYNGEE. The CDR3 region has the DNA TGTGCCAGCAGCGTAGGTGTACAGGGGACCGAAAAACTGTTTTTT. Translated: CASSVGVQGTEKLFF.

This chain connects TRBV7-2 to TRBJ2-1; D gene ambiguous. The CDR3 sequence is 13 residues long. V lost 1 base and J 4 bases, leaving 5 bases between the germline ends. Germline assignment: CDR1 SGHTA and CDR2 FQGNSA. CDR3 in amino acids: CASSLGIYNEQFF. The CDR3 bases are TGTGCCAGCAGCTTAGGGATTTACAATGAGCAGTTCTTC.

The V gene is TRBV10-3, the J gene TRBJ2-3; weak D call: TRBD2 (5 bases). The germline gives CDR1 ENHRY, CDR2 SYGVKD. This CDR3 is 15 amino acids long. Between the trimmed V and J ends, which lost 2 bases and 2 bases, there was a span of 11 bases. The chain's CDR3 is CAISEGSGLTDTQYF. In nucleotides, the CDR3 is TGTGCCATCAGTGAGGGGAGCGGCCTCACAGATACGCAGTATTTT.

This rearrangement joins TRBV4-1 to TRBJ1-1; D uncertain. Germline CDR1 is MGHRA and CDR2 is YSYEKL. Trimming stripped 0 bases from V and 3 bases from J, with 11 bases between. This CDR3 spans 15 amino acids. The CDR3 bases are TGCGCCAGCAGCCAAGATGGGTTGAGCTACACTGAAGCTTTCTTT. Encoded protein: CASSQDGLSYTEAFF.

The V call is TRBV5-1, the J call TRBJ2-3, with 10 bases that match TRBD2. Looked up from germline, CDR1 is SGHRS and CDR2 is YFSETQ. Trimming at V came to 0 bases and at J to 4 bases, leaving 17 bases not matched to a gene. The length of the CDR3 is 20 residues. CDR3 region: CASSLGRTSGYTRRSDTQYF. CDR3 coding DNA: TGCGCCAGCAGCTTGGGGCGGACTAGCGGCTACACCCGAAGGTCAGATACGCAGTATTTT.

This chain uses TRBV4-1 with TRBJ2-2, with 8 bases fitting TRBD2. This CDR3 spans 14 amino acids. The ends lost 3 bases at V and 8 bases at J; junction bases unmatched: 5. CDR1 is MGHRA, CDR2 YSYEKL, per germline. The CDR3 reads CASSQKTGGGELFF. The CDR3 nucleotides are TGCGCCAGCAGCCAGAAAACGGGAGGGGGGGAGCTGTTTTTT.

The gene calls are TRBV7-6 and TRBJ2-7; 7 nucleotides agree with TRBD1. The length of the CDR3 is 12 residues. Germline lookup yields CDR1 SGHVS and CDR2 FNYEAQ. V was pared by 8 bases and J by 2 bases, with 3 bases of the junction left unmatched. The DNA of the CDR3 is TGTGCCAGCCGGGGACAGACCTACGAGCAGTACTTC. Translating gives CASRGQTYEQYF.

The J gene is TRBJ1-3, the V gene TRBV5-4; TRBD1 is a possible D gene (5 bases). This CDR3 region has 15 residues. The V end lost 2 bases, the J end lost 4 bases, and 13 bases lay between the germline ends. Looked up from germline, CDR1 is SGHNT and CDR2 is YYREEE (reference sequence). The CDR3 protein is CASSFGGTRGNTIYF. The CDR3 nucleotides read TGTGCCAGCAGCTTCGGGGGGACTCGGGGAAACACCATATATTTT.

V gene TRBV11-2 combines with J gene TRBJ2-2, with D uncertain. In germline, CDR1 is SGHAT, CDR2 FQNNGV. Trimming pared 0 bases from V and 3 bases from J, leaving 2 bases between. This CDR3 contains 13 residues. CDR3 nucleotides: TGTGCCAGCAGCTTAGAGTACACCGGGGAGCTGTTTTTT. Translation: CASSLEYTGELFF.

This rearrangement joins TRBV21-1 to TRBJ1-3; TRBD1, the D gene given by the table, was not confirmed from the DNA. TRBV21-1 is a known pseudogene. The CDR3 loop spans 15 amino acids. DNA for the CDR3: TGTGCCAGCAGCAAAGGGGACAGAGGATTTGACACCATATATTTT. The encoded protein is CASSKGDRGFDTIYF.

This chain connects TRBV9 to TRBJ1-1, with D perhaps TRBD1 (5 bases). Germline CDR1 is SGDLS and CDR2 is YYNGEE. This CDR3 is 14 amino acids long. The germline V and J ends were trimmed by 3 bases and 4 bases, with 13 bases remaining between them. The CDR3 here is CASSAGRRGTEAFF. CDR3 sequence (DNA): TGTGCCAGCAGCGCAGGGCGTAGGGGCACTGAAGCTTTCTTT. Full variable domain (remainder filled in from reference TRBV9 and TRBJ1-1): DSGVTQTPKHLITATGQRVTLRCSPRSGDLSVYWYQQSLDQGLQFLIQYYNGEERAKGNILERFSAQQFPDLHSELNLSSLELGDSALYFCASSAGRRGTEAFFGQGTRLTVV.

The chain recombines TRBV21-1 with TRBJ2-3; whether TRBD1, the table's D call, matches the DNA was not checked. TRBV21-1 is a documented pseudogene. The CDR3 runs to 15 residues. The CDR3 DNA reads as TGTGCCAGCAGCCGACAGGGGGCGCGAACAGATACGCAGTATTTT. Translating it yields CASSRQGARTDTQYF.

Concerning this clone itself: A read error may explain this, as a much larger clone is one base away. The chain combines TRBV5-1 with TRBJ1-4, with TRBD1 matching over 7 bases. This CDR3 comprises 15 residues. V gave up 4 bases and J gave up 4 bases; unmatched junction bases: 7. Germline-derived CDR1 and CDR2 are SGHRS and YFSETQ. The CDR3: CASSMGDRDNEKLFF. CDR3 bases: TGCGCCAGCAGCATGGGGGACAGAGATAATGAAAAACTGTTTTTT. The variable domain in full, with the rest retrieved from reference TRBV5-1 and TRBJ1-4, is KAGVTQTPRYLIKTRGQQVTLSCSPISGHRSVSWYQQTPGQGLQFLFEYFSETQRNKGNFPGRFSGRQFSNSRSEMNVSTLELGDSALYLCASSMGDRDNEKLFFGSGTQLSVL.

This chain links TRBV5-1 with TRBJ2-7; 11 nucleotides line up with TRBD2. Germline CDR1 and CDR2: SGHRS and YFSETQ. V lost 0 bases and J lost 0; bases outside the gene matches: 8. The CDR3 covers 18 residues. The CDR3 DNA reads TGCGCCAGCAGCTTGGTGATGACTAGCGGGATGAGCTCCTACGAGCAGTACTTC. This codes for CASSLVMTSGMSSYEQYF.

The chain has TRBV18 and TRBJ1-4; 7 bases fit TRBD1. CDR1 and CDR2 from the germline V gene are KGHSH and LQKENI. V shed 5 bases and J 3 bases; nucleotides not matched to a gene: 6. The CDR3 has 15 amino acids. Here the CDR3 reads CASSSQTGANEKLFF. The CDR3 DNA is TGTGCCAGCTCATCACAAACAGGGGCTAATGAAAAACTGTTTTTT.

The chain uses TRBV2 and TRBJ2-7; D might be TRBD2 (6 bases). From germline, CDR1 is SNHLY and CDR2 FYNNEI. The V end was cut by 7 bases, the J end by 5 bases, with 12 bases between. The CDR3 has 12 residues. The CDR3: CASNREYHEQYF. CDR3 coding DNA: TGTGCCAGCAACCGGGAGTACCACGAGCAGTACTTC.

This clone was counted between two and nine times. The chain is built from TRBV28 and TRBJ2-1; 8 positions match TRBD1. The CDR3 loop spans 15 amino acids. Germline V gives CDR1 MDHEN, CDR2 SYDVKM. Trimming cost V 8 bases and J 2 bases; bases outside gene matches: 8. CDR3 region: CASGTSGGPYNEQFF. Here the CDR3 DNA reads TGTGCCAGCGGTACCTCAGGGGGCCCCTACAATGAGCAGTTCTTC.

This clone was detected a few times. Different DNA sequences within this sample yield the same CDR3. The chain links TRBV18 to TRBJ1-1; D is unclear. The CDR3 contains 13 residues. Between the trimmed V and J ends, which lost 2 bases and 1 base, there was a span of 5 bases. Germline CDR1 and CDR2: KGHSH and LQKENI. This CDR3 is CASSPSENTEAFF. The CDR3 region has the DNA TGTGCCAGCTCACCAAGCGAGAACACTGAAGCTTTCTTT. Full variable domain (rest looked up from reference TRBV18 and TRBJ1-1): NAGVMQNPRHLVRRRGQEARLRCSPMKGHSHVYWYRQLPEEGLKFMVYLQKENIIDESGMPKERFSAEFPKEGPSILRIQQVVRGDSAAYFCASSPSENTEAFFGQGTRLTVV.

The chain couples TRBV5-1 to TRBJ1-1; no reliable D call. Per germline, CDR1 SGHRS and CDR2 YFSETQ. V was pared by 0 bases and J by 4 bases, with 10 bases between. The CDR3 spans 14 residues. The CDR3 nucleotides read TGCGCCAGCAGCTTGGATGGGGAGGGCACTGAAGCTTTCTTT. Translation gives CASSLDGEGTEAFF.